The 31 T cell receptor beta chains presented below share a single source sample, sequenced in a study of T cell responses to AZD1222 COVID-19 vaccine. Sequencing used immunoSEQ multiplex PCR; TCRdb keeps in-frame clones, though not all of them. This sample carries tens of thousands of clones, around three quarters of them seen once, and the ten largest clones take 47%. This sample comprised peripheral blood, obtained 28 days after the second AZD1222 dose. These receptors were collected from an adult who received the AZD1222 COVID-19 vaccine.

This clone showed up just a few times. The chain couples TRBV7-9 to TRBJ2-1; D uncertain. The CDR3 is 16 residues long. Germline V gives CDR1 SEHNR, CDR2 FQNEAQ (reference sequence). Trimming left V 1 base short and J 0 bases short, with 10 bases between. The CDR3 protein is CASSLEWRSSYNEQFF. The CDR3 DNA follows: TGTGCCAGCAGCTTAGAATGGCGGAGCTCCTACAATGAGCAGTTCTTC.

This clone turned up a few times. The chain couples TRBV7-2 to TRBJ1-3, with 9 bases that match TRBD1. Germline lookup yields CDR1 SGHTA and CDR2 FQGNSA. V lost 1 base, J lost 1 base, and 8 bases stayed unmatched. CDR3 length equals 18 residues. The CDR3 nucleotides read TGTGCCAGCAGCTTAGTATCGGGACAGGGCTATTCTGGAAACACCATATATTTT. The encoded protein is CASSLVSGQGYSGNTIYF. Full variable domain (rest looked up from reference TRBV7-2 and TRBJ1-3): GAGVSQSPSNKVTEKGKDVELRCDPISGHTALYWYRQSLGQGLEFLIYFQGNSAPDKSGLPSDRFSAERTGGSVSTLTIQRTQQEDSAVYLCASSLVSGQGYSGNTIYFGEGSWLTVV.

This clone has only a few counts. The V and J genes are TRBV7-9 and TRBJ2-5; the match to TRBD1 covers 8 bases. Germline V gives CDR1 SEHNR, CDR2 FQNEAQ (reference sequence). With V trimmed by 2 bases and J by 5 bases, 16 bases remained unmatched. CDR3 length: 18 amino acids. The CDR3 DNA reads TGTGCCAGCAGCTTATCCTCGAACAGGGGGTTTGGGCATGAGACCCAGTACTTC. It is translated as CASSLSSNRGFGHETQYF. Full variable domain (rest looked up from reference TRBV7-9 and TRBJ2-5): DTGVSQNPRHKITKRGQNVTFRCDPISEHNRLYWYRQTLGQGPEFLTYFQNEAQLEKSRLLSDRFSAERPKGSFSTLEIQRTEQGDSAMYLCASSLSSNRGFGHETQYFGPGTRLLVL.

This clone was observed a single time. This chain joins TRBV7-9 and TRBJ1-1, with D perhaps matching TRBD1 (5 bases). CDR3 size: 12 residues. V lost 6 bases and J 7 bases, leaving 12 bases between the germline ends. CDR1 and CDR2 (germline): SEHNR, FQNEAQ (reference sequence). This CDR3 is CASSHRGGEAFF. The CDR3 DNA reads TGTGCCAGCAGTCATAGGGGAGGTGAAGCTTTCTTT.

This sequence joins TRBV5-1 and TRBJ1-4; TRBD1 aligns across 9 bases. CDR3 size: 15 residues. Looked up from germline, CDR1 is SGHRS and CDR2 is YFSETQ. V dropped 3 bases and J dropped 8; count of bases not matched to a gene: 8. The CDR3 here is CASSSGDREEEKLFF. In DNA, the CDR3 is TGCGCCAGCAGCTCGGGGGACAGGGAGGAGGAAAAACTGTTTTTT.

The J gene is TRBJ1-2, the V gene TRBV19; D ambiguous. This CDR3 is 14 amino acids long. Germline assignment: CDR1 LNHDA and CDR2 SQIVND (reference sequence). The V end was cut by 5 bases, the J end by 3 bases, with 13 bases between. CDR3 coding DNA: TGTGCCAGTAGTCCGCTCAGCCCGGACTATGGCTACACCTTC. Protein sequence: CASSPLSPDYGYTF.

With regard to this clone: The same CDR3 also results from other DNA sequences found in this sample. The chain has TRBV5-1 and TRBJ1-2, with a tentative D call TRBD1 (5 bases). CDR1 is SGHRS and CDR2 is YFSETQ in the germline V gene. V lost 0 bases, J lost 8 bases, and 8 bases lay in between. The CDR3 runs to 12 residues. The CDR3 sequence: CASSLAEGGYTF. The CDR3 nucleotides are TGCGCCAGCAGCTTGGCCGAGGGGGGCTACACCTTC.

The rearrangement uses TRBV18 and TRBJ2-7; TRBD1 might be the D (6 bases). CDR3 size: 16 residues. The V end lost 2 bases, the J end lost 4 bases, and 18 bases lay between the germline ends. Germline CDR1 KGHSH, CDR2 LQKENI. The DNA for the CDR3 is TGTGCCAGCTCACCAAGCGCAGGGGTCAAGATTTACGAGCAGTACTTC. Protein: CASSPSAGVKIYEQYF.

The CDR3 spells CASSFQGAEAFF. DNA for the CDR3: TGTGCCAGCAGTTTCCAGGGAGCTGAAGCTTTCTTT. This chain joins TRBV28 and TRBJ1-1; a weak D match, TRBD1 (5 bases). The CDR3 covers 12 residues. V lost 3 bases and J lost 6, with 8 bases in between. Germline assignment: CDR1 MDHEN and CDR2 SYDVKM.

The chain employs TRBV14 and TRBJ2-1, with 8 bases that match TRBD1. The trim removed 4 bases at V and 8 bases at J, leaving 7 bases unmatched. From germline, CDR1 is SGHDN and CDR2 FVKESK. The CDR3 has 14 amino acids. The CDR3 reads CASSLWTGTDEQFF. DNA of the CDR3: TGTGCCAGCAGCCTCTGGACAGGGACCGATGAGCAGTTCTTC.

The V and J genes are TRBV2 and TRBJ1-3; D is unclear. Germline CDR1 reads SNHLY; CDR2 reads FYNNEI. The CDR3 spans 15 residues. Trimming stripped 3 bases from V and 1 base from J, with 10 bases between. The CDR3 region has the DNA TGTGCCAGCAGTGATTCATCGGATTCTGGAAACACCATATATTTT. The encoded protein is CASSDSSDSGNTIYF.

The rearrangement joins TRBV5-1 to TRBJ1-2; 8 bases align to TRBD1. Trimming removed 0 bases from V and 0 bases from J; junction bases left unmatched: 7. This CDR3 is built from 17 residues. Germline CDR1 and CDR2: SGHRS and YFSETQ. The CDR3 region has the DNA TGCGCCAGCAGCTTGGGGCAGGGGGCTTTGGCTAACTATGGCTACACCTTC. It codes for CASSLGQGALANYGYTF.

The V call is TRBV2, the J call TRBJ2-3; D is uncertain. The CDR3 sequence is 12 residues long. Germline CDR1 is SNHLY and CDR2 is FYNNEI. Trimming stripped 6 bases from V and 13 bases from J, with 17 bases between. In nucleotides, the CDR3 is TGTGCCAGCAGCGACGTTTTCGGGTTCGAGTATTTT. It codes for CASSDVFGFEYF.

The chain carries TRBV6-6 and TRBJ1-3; the match to TRBD1 covers 8 bases. V gave up 8 bases and J gave up 0 bases; unmatched junction bases: 9. The germline V gene encodes CDR1 MNHNY and CDR2 SVGAGI (reference sequence). The CDR3 length is 16 residues. The CDR3 DNA follows: TGTGCCAGCCGGGGAGGACAGGGCCGCTCTGGAAACACCATATATTTT. This sequence encodes CASRGGQGRSGNTIYF.

This clone has at least ten counts. The chain carries TRBV19 and TRBJ1-1; maybe TRBD1 (5 bases). This CDR3 has 18 amino acids. V dropped 5 bases and J dropped 0 bases, with 22 bases sitting between them. CDR1 is LNHDA, CDR2 SQIVND, per germline (reference sequence). The CDR3 region is CASSVNRNLSPMNTEAFF. CDR3 nucleotide sequence: TGTGCCAGTAGTGTTAACAGGAACCTTAGTCCAATGAACACTGAAGCTTTCTTT.

The rearrangement links TRBV28 to TRBJ2-7; tentative D call: TRBD2 (5 bases). In germline, CDR1 is MDHEN, CDR2 SYDVKM. The V and J ends lost 5 bases and 1 base respectively, with 9 bases between them. This CDR3 region has 13 residues. For the CDR3, the DNA is TGTGCCAGCAGTCCCCCGGGGTCCTACGAGCAGTACTTC. This codes for CASSPPGSYEQYF.

The chain links TRBV7-2 to TRBJ2-1, with a weak D call TRBD2 (6 bases). This CDR3 contains 14 residues. Trimming pared 1 base from V and 9 bases from J, leaving 13 bases between. Per germline, CDR1 SGHTA and CDR2 FQGNSA. CDR3 in DNA: TGTGCCAGCAGCTTAGAGTGGAGGGAAGGTGAGCAGTTCTTC. It encodes CASSLEWREGEQFF.

This sequence joins TRBV5-1 and TRBJ2-3; D might be TRBD2 (6 bases). There are 11 residues in the CDR3. CDR1 is SGHRS and CDR2 is YFSETQ in the germline V gene. Trimming shortened V by 5 bases and J by 5 bases, and 6 bases separated the two germline ends. CDR3 sequence (DNA): TGCGCCAGCAGGGGGGGAGATACGCAGTATTTT. It is translated as CASRGGDTQYF.

This clone was found a few times. In DNA, the CDR3 is TGTGCCGGACGTCGGGGCTCCTACAATGAGCAGTTCTTC. Its protein is CAGRRGSYNEQFF. V is TRBV2 and J is TRBJ2-1; possible D gene TRBD2, 5 bases. With 11 bases removed from V and 0 bases from J, the gap between germline ends came to 11 bases. The CDR3 is 13 amino acids. From germline, CDR1 is SNHLY and CDR2 FYNNEI.

Comments on this clone: An end of the junction does not agree with germline; a read error may underlie this. This sequence joins TRBV14 and TRBJ2-5; 11 bases map to TRBD2. From germline, CDR1 is SGHDN and CDR2 FVKESK. This CDR3 is 13 amino acids long. As DNA, the CDR3 is TGTGCCAGCAGCCCGTGGACTAGCGGGCACCTTAACTTC. It codes for CASSPWTSGHLNF.

The V gene is TRBV7-2, the J gene TRBJ1-4; TRBD1 matches at 7 bases. V dropped 5 bases and J dropped 5; count of bases not matched to a gene: 11. The CDR3 extends over 16 amino acids. Germline V gene data show CDR1 as SGHTA and CDR2 as FQGNSA. The CDR3: CASSPLGTGVNEKLFF. The CDR3 DNA reads TGTGCCAGCAGCCCCCTCGGAACAGGGGTAAATGAAAAACTGTTTTTT.

The rearrangement joins TRBV6-5 to TRBJ1-5; 9 bases map to TRBD1. The CDR3 has 15 amino acids. Trimming cost V 0 bases and J 6 bases; bases outside gene matches: 3. Germline loops: CDR1 MNHEY, CDR2 SVGAGI. The CDR3 protein is CASSYSGTGIQPQHF. The CDR3 DNA reads TGTGCCAGCAGTTACTCAGGGACAGGGATTCAGCCCCAGCATTTT.

V gene TRBV28 combines with J gene TRBJ2-7; D gene uncertain. Looked up from germline, CDR1 is MDHEN and CDR2 is SYDVKM. Trimming removed 10 bases at V and 7 bases at J, with 23 bases between. The CDR3 has 14 residues. Here the CDR3 DNA reads TGTGCCACCGCCGGGTCTCCCGCTATCGGGGAGCAGTACTTC. Amino acids: CATAGSPAIGEQYF. Full variable domain (missing parts from reference TRBV28 and TRBJ2-7): DVKVTQSSRYLVKRTGEKVFLECVQDMDHENMFWYRQDPGLGLRLIYFSYDVKMKEKGDIPEGYSVSREKKERFSLILESASTNQTSMYLCATAGSPAIGEQYFGPGTRLTVT.

V is TRBV6-5 and J is TRBJ1-1; maybe TRBD1 (5 bases). Germline CDR1 reads MNHEY; CDR2 reads SVGAGI. The CDR3 totals 11 residues. V gave up 6 bases and J gave up 10 bases, with 12 bases separating them. CDR3 coding DNA: TGTGCCAGCAGCCCAGGGTTAGTAGCTTTCTTT. Its protein is CASSPGLVAFF.

The rearrangement links TRBV10-3 to TRBJ2-1, with TRBD1 matching over 12 bases. The J segment lost 7 bases and the V segment lost 5 bases, leaving 6 bases of the junction unmatched. This CDR3 contains 15 residues. In germline, CDR1 is ENHRY, CDR2 SYGVKD. The CDR3 nucleotides read TGTGCCATCAGTTCCGGGACAGGGGGCTGGAATGAGCAGTTCTTC. Translation gives CAISSGTGGWNEQFF.

The J gene is TRBJ1-5, the V gene TRBV28; possibly TRBD1 for D (5 bases). The CDR3 runs 16 residues. The V end was cut by 6 bases, the J end by 0 bases, with 15 bases between. Per the germline V gene, CDR1 is MDHEN and CDR2 is SYDVKM. CDR3 amino acids: CASSAGGGYSNQPQHF. The DNA of the CDR3 is TGTGCCAGCAGCGCTGGGGGAGGGTATAGCAATCAGCCCCAGCATTTT.

The chain combines TRBV27 with TRBJ2-5; D unresolved. This CDR3 is built from 11 residues. V was pared by 6 bases and J by 5 bases, with 7 bases between. Per germline, CDR1 MNHEY and CDR2 SMNVEV (reference sequence). The CDR3 spells CASSHGETQYF. The DNA of the CDR3 is TGTGCCAGCAGCCACGGCGAGACCCAGTACTTC.

The genes are TRBV5-1 and TRBJ2-5; D remains unclear. Trimming cost V 0 bases and J 1 base, with 4 bases left between them. CDR1 is SGHRS and CDR2 is YFSETQ in the germline V gene. The CDR3 is made up of 13 amino acids. Here the CDR3 DNA reads TGCGCCAGCAGCTTGGCCTTCCAAGAGACCCAGTACTTC. Its protein product is CASSLAFQETQYF.

The chain has TRBV6-2 or TRBV6-3 and TRBJ1-6; 11 bases fit TRBD1. Germline CDR1 reads MNHEY; CDR2 reads SVGEGT. V gave up 4 bases and J gave up 10 bases; unmatched junction bases: 9. The CDR3 totals 16 residues. Here the CDR3 reads CASSSLRTGGESPLHF. The CDR3 coding sequence is TGTGCCAGCAGTTCCCTTCGGACAGGGGGCGAATCACCCCTCCACTTT.

Here the CDR3 reads CASSPLGDPNSPLHF. The CDR3 DNA sequence: TGTGCCAGCTCACCACTAGGGGATCCGAATTCACCCCTCCACTTT. The chain employs TRBV18 and TRBJ1-6, with D possibly being TRBD1 (5 bases). Germline CDR1 reads KGHSH; CDR2 reads LQKENI. The CDR3 runs 15 residues. Trimming pared 1 base from V and 7 bases from J, leaving 11 bases between.

V and J are TRBV28 and TRBJ2-6; D may correspond to TRBD1 or TRBD2 (5 bases each). Germline V gene lookup returns CDR1 MDHEN and CDR2 SYDVKM. CDR3 length equals 16 residues. CDR3 loop: CGGRQSLCSGANVLTF. In nucleotides, the CDR3 is TGTGGGGGGAGACAGTCCCTATGCTCTGGGGCCAACGTCCTGACTTTC.